The 20 T cell receptor beta chains listed next were all sequenced from one sample in a study. Using its own MiXCR run on the RT-PCR reads, TCRdb lists one record per CDR3 protein. Of 550,000 to 750,000 distinct CDR3 sequences detected, approximately 14% appear once; the ten largest clones hold roughly 4%. Sequenced material: memory CD4+ T cells from blood. The receptors come from a female donor in good health, serving as a healthy control.

This clonotype has just a few counts. This chain uses TRBV20-1 with TRBJ1-2, with 9 bases matching TRBD1. The CDR3 is made up of 16 amino acids. V shed 0 bases, J shed 0 bases, and the junction held 5 bases outside the gene matches. CDR1 and CDR2 from the germline V gene are DFQATT and SNEGSKA (reference sequence). CDR3 residues: CSAREGQGIANYGYTF. The CDR3 region has the DNA TGCAGTGCTAGAGAGGGACAGGGAATAGCTAACTATGGCTACACCTTC.

CDR3 region: CASIRGYAAGNTIYF. In nucleotides, the CDR3 is TGTGCCAGCATACGAGGGTATGCGGCTGGAAACACCATATATTTT. The chain employs TRBV6-6 and TRBJ1-3, with D unclear. Between the trimmed V and J ends, which lost 7 bases and 2 bases, there was a span of 15 bases. The CDR3 spans 15 residues. Per germline, CDR1 MNHNY and CDR2 SVGAGI (reference sequence).

This sequence joins TRBV24-1 and TRBJ2-1; 7 positions agree with TRBD2. Germline loops: CDR1 KGHDR, CDR2 SFDVKD. J gave up 4 bases and V 9 bases, and 17 bases lay outside the gene matches. The CDR3 totals 17 residues. The CDR3 here is CATQGTSVRAEYNEQFF. DNA for the CDR3: TGTGCCACCCAGGGAACTAGCGTGAGGGCCGAGTACAATGAGCAGTTCTTC.

The chain carries TRBV12-3 or TRBV12-4 and TRBJ2-6, with 7 nucleotides matching TRBD1. The CDR3 has 20 residues. Losses at the gene ends were 3 bases for V and 0 bases for J; bases not matched to a gene: 14. CDR3 nucleotide sequence: TGTGCCAGCAGTTTTAAGGGGACCGGGACAGCGAGCTCTGGGGCCAACGTCCTGACTTTC. It is translated as CASSFKGTGTASSGANVLTF.

V usage is TRBV7-2 and J usage is TRBJ2-7, with 8 bases fitting TRBD2. Per the germline V gene, CDR1 is SGHTA and CDR2 is FQGNSA. Trimming took 7 bases from V and 6 from J; bases not matched to a gene: 14. The CDR3 covers 15 residues. The CDR3 DNA follows: TGTGCCAGCATTCCCTCGGGGGGGCCTGTGGTCGAGCAGTACTTC. Translated: CASIPSGGPVVEQYF.

In this sample, this clonotype turned up a few times. The V call is TRBV4-1, the J call TRBJ2-1; possible D gene TRBD2, 6 bases. Germline assignment: CDR1 MGHRA and CDR2 YSYEKL. The CDR3 is 15 residues long. V was pared by 0 bases and J by 9 bases, with 15 bases between. The CDR3 DNA reads TGCGCCAGCAGCCAAGATTTGAGGGACGGGGGTGAGCAGTTCTTC. It is translated as CASSQDLRDGGEQFF.

There are a few counts of this clonotype. V and J are TRBV12-3 or TRBV12-4 and TRBJ2-7; 11 bases line up with TRBD1. The CDR3 extends over 14 amino acids. Losses at the gene ends were 4 bases for V and 7 bases for J; bases not matched to a gene: 6. Here the CDR3 reads CASSWTGGLGEQYF. The CDR3 bases are TGTGCCAGCAGTTGGACAGGGGGCCTGGGGGAGCAGTACTTC.

V is TRBV20-1 and J is TRBJ2-7; 14 nucleotides line up with TRBD2. CDR3 size: 14 residues. Germline V lookup: CDR1 DFQATT, CDR2 SNEGSKA (reference sequence). The CDR3 reads CSAGLAGVLGEQYF. CDR3 bases: TGCAGCGCGGGACTAGCGGGAGTCTTGGGCGAGCAGTACTTC.

In its sample, this clonotype was seen a few times. The chain combines TRBV10-3 with TRBJ1-1, with no clear D. Trimming removed 6 bases from V and 2 bases from J, with 16 bases in between. From germline, CDR1 is ENHRY and CDR2 SYGVKD. There are 15 residues in the CDR3. CDR3 DNA sequence: TGTGCCATCAGCCAAGACGGACGGACCAACACTGAAGCTTTCTTT. It translates to CAISQDGRTNTEAFF.

The rearrangement joins TRBV30 to TRBJ1-2, with 7 bases matching TRBD1. The CDR3 runs to 17 residues. Germline V gene data show CDR1 as GTSNPN and CDR2 as SVGIG (reference sequence). Trimming at V came to 1 base and at J to 3 bases, leaving 14 bases not matched to a gene. For the CDR3, the DNA is TGTGCCTGGAGTGGAACCCTAACGGGGACAGTCTACTATGGCTACACCTTC. Protein product: CAWSGTLTGTVYYGYTF.

This clonotype was seen at least ten times. This sequence joins TRBV7-2 and TRBJ2-5; D gene ambiguous. Trimming pared 1 base from V and 1 base from J, leaving 7 bases between. The CDR3 is 14 amino acids. From germline, CDR1 is SGHTA and CDR2 FQGNSA. The CDR3 nucleotides read TGTGCCAGCAGCTTAGAACAGCTCCAAGAGACCCAGTACTTC. As protein: CASSLEQLQETQYF.

This clonotype was seen a few times. This chain uses TRBV5-4 with TRBJ1-2, with no clear D. The ends were cut back, 1 base at V and 5 bases at J, with 9 bases in the middle. The CDR3 consists of 13 residues. Germline lookup yields CDR1 SGHNT and CDR2 YYREEE (reference sequence). DNA of the CDR3: TGTGCCAGCAGCTTGACGGCAGTTTATGGCTACACCTTC. Translating gives CASSLTAVYGYTF.

This clonotype was seen ten or more times. This rearrangement joins TRBV6-6 to TRBJ1-6; possibly TRBD1 for D (6 bases). CDR1 and CDR2 (germline): MNHNY, SVGAGI (reference sequence). Trimming removed 2 bases at V and 9 bases at J, with 11 bases between. This CDR3 is built from 14 residues. The DNA of the CDR3 is TGTGCCAGCAGTTACGAGGGGGAAGGTTCACCCCTCCACTTT. Protein product: CASSYEGEGSPLHF.

This clonotype was found a few times. The chain employs TRBV4-3 and TRBJ2-1; TRBD1 agrees at 7 bases. The CDR3 has 16 residues. V dropped 5 bases and J dropped 4; count of bases not matched to a gene: 11. Germline V gene data show CDR1 as LGHNA and CDR2 as YSLEER. This chain's CDR3 is CASSTQAGTEYNEQFF. In nucleotides, the CDR3 is TGCGCCAGCAGCACACAAGCCGGGACAGAGTACAATGAGCAGTTCTTC.

V is TRBV28 and J is TRBJ2-1; TRBD2 is a possible D gene (6 bases). Germline values: CDR1 MDHEN, CDR2 SYDVKM. The CDR3 has 17 amino acids. V dropped 1 base and J dropped 0 bases, with 13 bases sitting between them. The CDR3 DNA is TGTGCCAGCAGTTTATCCACGGGACTCAGCTCCTACAATGAGCAGTTCTTC. Protein sequence: CASSLSTGLSSYNEQFF.

This clonotype was counted a few times. In nucleotides, the CDR3 is TGTGCCACCCGGGGAGAGGGTCAGCCCCAGCATTTT. It is translated as CATRGEGQPQHF. The J gene is TRBJ1-5, the V gene TRBV10-3; D call uncertain. This CDR3 has 12 residues. Germline V gene sequence: CDR1 ENHRY, CDR2 SYGVKD. The germline V and J ends were trimmed by 10 bases and 6 bases, with 13 bases remaining between them.

This clonotype was observed a handful of times. This rearrangement joins TRBV10-3 to TRBJ2-2; 10 nucleotides align to TRBD1. The length of the CDR3 is 15 residues. V lost 5 bases, J lost 5 bases, and 5 bases stayed unmatched. Per germline, CDR1 ENHRY and CDR2 SYGVKD. The CDR3 DNA reads TGTGCCATCAGTCGCGGGACAGGGGCAACCGGGGAGCTGTTTTTT. As protein: CAISRGTGATGELFF.

This clonotype appeared many times. The rearrangement joins TRBV7-2 to TRBJ1-5, with D hard to call. V was cut by 2 bases and J by 5 bases, with 10 bases left in between. Germline V gene data show CDR1 as SGHTA and CDR2 as FQGNSA. CDR3 size: 14 residues. The DNA of the CDR3 is TGTGCCAGCAGCTTAATGGGCAAAGATCAGCCCCAGCATTTT. As protein: CASSLMGKDQPQHF.

The chain joins TRBV6-4 to TRBJ2-2; 7 bases are a match to TRBD2. This CDR3 spans 16 amino acids. Germline-derived CDR1 and CDR2 are MRHNA and SNTAGT. The CDR3 DNA is TGTGCGCCAGCATCCCTCCGGGCTGCGGGGGACGGGGAGCTGTTTTTT. It specifies CAPASLRAAGDGELFF.

This chain joins TRBV6-7 and TRBJ1-3, with TRBD1 as a possible D gene (5 bases). TRBV6-7 is labeled an ORF, and its function is uncertain. With 7 bases removed from V and 4 bases from J, the gap between germline ends came to 20 bases. The CDR3 totals 16 residues. CDR3 bases: TGTGCCAGCAACAAGCCGGGACTAAGGTCGGGAAACACCATATATTTT. This translates into CASNKPGLRSGNTIYF.